These 17 T cell receptor beta chains were all obtained from the same sample, sequenced in a study of Graves' ophthalmopathy and Graves' hyperthyroidism. Amplification of TCR beta CDR3 regions used RNA transcripts. Second-round multiplex PCR came after first-round RT-PCR with HTBI primers. TCRdb itself ran the multiplex PCR reads through MiXCR, one entry per CDR3 protein. The sample gives 150,000 or so distinct CDR3 sequences, approximately 40% of which show up once; 8% to 10% is in the top ten. The specimen was peripheral blood. These receptors originate from a man aged 30-40 years with Graves' ophthalmopathy.

J is TRBJ1-5 and V is TRBV28; D not resolved. The V gene lost 0 bases and the J gene lost 4 bases, with 19 bases spanning the gap. The germline CDR1 and CDR2 sequences are MDHEN and SYDVKM. The CDR3 is made up of 18 amino acids. The CDR3 sequence: CASSLWAGAVDGNQPQHF. The CDR3 DNA reads as TGTGCCAGCAGTTTATGGGCAGGCGCGGTGGACGGAAATCAGCCCCAGCATTTT.

The CDR3 DNA reads as TGTGCCAGCAGCACCAACAGGGGTGGGACCCAGTACTTC. Translated, it gives CASSTNRGGTQYF. The J gene is TRBJ2-5, the V gene TRBV7-2, with 7 bases fitting TRBD1. The V and J ends lost 5 bases and 7 bases, in that order; junction bases with no gene match: 7. The CDR3 is 13 residues long. The germline gives CDR1 SGHTA, CDR2 FQGNSA.

This clonotype was found once. This chain connects TRBV28 to TRBJ2-7; no reliable D call. Germline values: CDR1 MDHEN, CDR2 SYDVKM. The CDR3 sequence is 13 residues long. Trimming removed 2 bases at V and 2 bases at J, with 7 bases between. For the CDR3, the DNA is TGTGCCAGCAGTTTAAGTTCAACCTACGAGCAGTACTTC. It yields the protein CASSLSSTYEQYF.

This clonotype has at least ten counts. The gene calls are TRBV7-2 and TRBJ1-5; D may be TRBD1 (6 bases). The CDR3 contains 14 residues. V dropped 0 bases and J dropped 6 bases, with 9 bases sitting between them. CDR1 and CDR2 (germline): SGHTA, FQGNSA. The CDR3, as DNA: TGTGCCAGCAGCTTAGCGTTAGGGGGTCAGCCCCAGCATTTT. Protein product: CASSLALGGQPQHF.

This clonotype has more than one count but fewer than ten. This rearrangement joins TRBV7-2 to TRBJ2-5; D gene unclear. This CDR3 is 14 amino acids long. V was shortened by 8 bases and J by 2 bases, with 15 bases between the two germline ends. Germline CDR1 SGHTA, CDR2 FQGNSA. The chain's CDR3 is CASGPPYTQETQYF. DNA for the CDR3: TGTGCCAGCGGCCCTCCCTATACACAAGAGACCCAGTACTTC.

This clonotype appeared once. The chain joins TRBV12-3 or TRBV12-4 to TRBJ2-7; D is unresolved. The V end lost 6 bases, the J end lost 2 bases, and 11 bases lay between the germline ends. This CDR3 comprises 13 residues. The CDR3 protein is CASRMTAAYEQYF. DNA for the CDR3: TGTGCCAGCAGAATGACGGCAGCCTACGAGCAGTACTTC.

This clonotype was detected only a few times. The chain is built from TRBV12-3 or TRBV12-4 and TRBJ1-3, with TRBD1 matching over 7 bases. The length of the CDR3 is 14 residues. Trimming took 5 bases from V and 2 from J; bases not matched to a gene: 3. The CDR3 region is CASSPTGTGNTIYF. Written as DNA, the CDR3 is TGTGCCAGCAGTCCGACAGGGACTGGAAACACCATATATTTT.

This clonotype has at least ten counts. CDR3 nucleotides: TGTGCCAGCTCACCACCGGGAAGGGTGCCCTCTTCGGAGGGCTACACCTTC. Protein sequence: CASSPPGRVPSSEGYTF. The chain uses TRBV18 and TRBJ1-2; no clear D gene. Trimming took 0 bases from V and 8 from J, leaving 22 bases between them. This CDR3 comprises 17 residues. Per the germline V gene, CDR1 is KGHSH and CDR2 is LQKENI.

The J gene is TRBJ1-2, the V gene TRBV7-2; no definite D call. The CDR3 spans 14 residues. V was pared by 2 bases and J by 3 bases, with 10 bases between. Germline lookup yields CDR1 SGHTA and CDR2 FQGNSA. The CDR3 reads CASSLRGGDYGYTF. The DNA of the CDR3 is TGTGCCAGCAGCTTACGGGGTGGGGACTATGGCTACACCTTC.

This clonotype was detected ten times or more. The chain couples TRBV28 to TRBJ1-2, with a weak D call TRBD1 (5 bases). This CDR3 is built from 12 residues. Germline-derived CDR1 and CDR2 are MDHEN and SYDVKM. Between the trimmed V and J ends, which lost 7 bases and 8 bases, there was a span of 14 bases. The chain's CDR3 is CASTLGQGGYTF. CDR3 bases: TGTGCCAGCACTCTGGGGCAGGGAGGCTACACCTTC.

This clonotype was detected once. The chain recombines TRBV7-9 with TRBJ1-1, with TRBD1 identical over 11 bases. CDR3 length equals 14 residues. V was clipped by 10 bases and J by 6 bases; unmatched bases: 10. CDR1 is SEHNR, CDR2 FQNEAQ, per germline (reference sequence). The DNA for the CDR3 is TGTGCCACCGCGGGACAGGGGGACTTGTCTGAAGCTTTCTTT. Translated: CATAGQGDLSEAFF.

V is TRBV24-1 and J is TRBJ2-7; D not certain. The CDR3 has 14 residues. The germline V gene has CDR1 KGHDR and CDR2 SFDVKD. Trimming removed 9 bases from V and 0 bases from J, with 14 bases in between. CDR3 DNA: TGTGCCACCCCAGATGCCGAGAGCTCCTACGAGCAGTACTTC. It yields the protein CATPDAESSYEQYF.

V gene TRBV6-2 or TRBV6-3 combines with J gene TRBJ1-2, with TRBD1 as a possible D gene (5 bases). The CDR3 runs 14 residues. With 0 bases removed from V and 3 bases from J, the gap between germline ends came to 8 bases. Germline CDR1 and CDR2: MNHEY and SVGEGT. The CDR3, as DNA: TGTGCCAGCAGTTACTCCGGGGCGCACTATGGCTACACCTTC. Amino acids: CASSYSGAHYGYTF.

The genes are TRBV6-1 and TRBJ2-7; 10 positions match TRBD2. The CDR3 is 17 residues long. Per the germline V gene, CDR1 is MNHNS and CDR2 is SASEGT. J gave up 4 bases and V 7 bases, and 16 bases lay outside the gene matches. CDR3 coding DNA: TGTGCCAGCAAGGTCGATTCTAGCGGGAGAAGGGCGTACGAGCAGTACTTC. It translates to CASKVDSSGRRAYEQYF.

The V gene is TRBV9, the J gene TRBJ2-7; D unresolved. Between the trimmed V and J ends, which lost 4 bases and 6 bases, there was a span of 14 bases. This CDR3 is 13 amino acids long. Germline assignment: CDR1 SGDLS and CDR2 YYNGEE. CDR3 amino acids: CASSPLDLGEQYF. The CDR3, as DNA: TGTGCCAGCAGCCCCCTCGACTTAGGCGAGCAGTACTTC.

This clonotype showed up many times. The genes are TRBV15 and TRBJ1-6, with TRBD1 matching 9 bases. Germline V lookup: CDR1 LNHNV, CDR2 YYDKDF (reference sequence). CDR3 length: 15 residues. V gave up 3 bases and J gave up 6 bases; unmatched junction bases: 3. The CDR3 region is CATSSNRGRNSPLHF. In DNA form, the CDR3 reads TGTGCCACCAGCAGTAACAGGGGGCGTAATTCACCCCTCCACTTT.

This chain joins TRBV6-1 and TRBJ2-5, with unresolved D. The DNA matches TRBJ2-7 better at its end, which makes the J call doubtful. Germline lookup yields CDR1 MNHNS and CDR2 SASEGT. CDR3 length: 13 amino acids. CDR3 DNA: TGTGCCAGCACCCTTGGGGTCTCCTACGAGCAGTACTTC. Translating it yields CASTLGVSYEQYF.